Sequencing of this TCR beta chain was carried out in a study of cytomegalovirus exposure and HLA in healthy donors. Study-level points and caveats: When analyzed later, a missense DCLRE1C variant was found to be linked to TCR beta V- and J-gene trimming. The HLA-A and HLA-B alleles of most subjects were reportedly predicted accurately from TCR beta sequences.

Likely unrecorded immune exposures existed in these nominally healthy donors. With respect to this clone: Its target is unknown.

PCR employed 60 Vbeta and 13 Jbeta primers. TCRdb's table, derived via immunoSEQ multiplex PCR, lists solely in-frame clones and lacks some. The table shows nearly 110,000 clones, with 74% occurring only once. This clonotype was sampled from a woman in her thirties or forties in good health and CMV-seropositive. The sample taken for sequencing was PBMCs.

This chain's CDR3 is CASSVRQGSYNEQFF. In DNA, the CDR3 is TGTGCCAGCAGCGTTCGACAGGGCTCCTACAATGAGCAGTTCTTC. The chain links TRBV7-2 to TRBJ2-1; 7 bases map to TRBD1. The CDR3 extends over 15 amino acids. Looked up from germline, CDR1 is SGHTA and CDR2 is FQGNSA. J was trimmed by 0 bases and V by 5 bases; bases with no gene match: 4.